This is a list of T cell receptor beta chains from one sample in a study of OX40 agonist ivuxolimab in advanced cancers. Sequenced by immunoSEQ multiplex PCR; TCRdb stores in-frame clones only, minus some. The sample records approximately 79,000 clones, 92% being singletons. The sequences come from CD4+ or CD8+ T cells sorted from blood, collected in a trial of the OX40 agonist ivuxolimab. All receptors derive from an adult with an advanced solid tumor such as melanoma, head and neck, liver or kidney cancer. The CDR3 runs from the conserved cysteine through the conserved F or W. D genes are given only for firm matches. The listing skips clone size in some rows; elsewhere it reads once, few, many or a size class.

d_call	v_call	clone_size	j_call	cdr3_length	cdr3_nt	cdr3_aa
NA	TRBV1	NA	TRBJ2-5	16	TGCACCAGCAGCCAAGATTCAGCGGGGGCCCAAGAGACCCAGTACTTC	CTSSQDSAGAQETQYF
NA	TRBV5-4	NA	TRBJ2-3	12	TGTGCCAGCAGCCCCGGAGTAGATACGCAGTATTTT	CASSPGVDTQYF
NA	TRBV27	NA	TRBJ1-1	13	TGTGCCAGCACCTCTACGGGGGGCACTGAAGCTTTCTTT	CASTSTGGTEAFF
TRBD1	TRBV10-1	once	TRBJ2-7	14	TGCGCCAGCAGCCAGGACAGGGAAAACTACGAGCAGTACTTC	CASSQDRENYEQYF
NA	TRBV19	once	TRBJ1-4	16	TGTGCCAGTAGTCCGGGACGGCTTGGGGGTATTGAAAAGCTGTTTTTT	CASSPGRLGGIEKLFF
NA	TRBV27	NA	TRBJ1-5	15	TGTGCCAGCAGTTCGATCCCAAGGCGCAATCAGCCCCAGCATTTT	CASSSIPRRNQPQHF
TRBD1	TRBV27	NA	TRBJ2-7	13	TGTGCCAGCAGTTTGGGACAGCCTTACGAGCAGTACTTC	CASSLGQPYEQYF
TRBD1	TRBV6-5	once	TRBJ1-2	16	TGTGCCAGCAGTTACTCGGTTCCCGGGACAGGGGACGGCTACACCTTC	CASSYSVPGTGDGYTF
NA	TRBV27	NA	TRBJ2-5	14	TGTGCCAGCAGTTTCTTGGTCAGTTCGGAGACCCAGTACTTC	CASSFLVSSETQYF
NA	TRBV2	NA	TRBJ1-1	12	TGTGCCAGCGTCGAGGAAAACACTGAAGCTTTCTTT	CASVEENTEAFF
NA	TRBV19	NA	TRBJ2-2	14	TGTGCCAGTAGTCCCTGGGGTACGGGCGGGGAGCTGTTTTTT	CASSPWGTGGELFF
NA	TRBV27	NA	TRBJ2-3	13	TGTGCCTCCTTGGGTCCCGCGGCAGATACGCAGTATTTT	CASLGPAADTQYF
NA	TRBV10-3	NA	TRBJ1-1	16	TGTGCCATCAGTGAGTCCGTGTGGGAAGTAAACACTGAAGCTTTCTTT	CAISESVWEVNTEAFF
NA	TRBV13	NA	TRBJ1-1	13	TGTGCCAGCACACCGGCGTTGGGAGATGAAGCTTTCTTT	CASTPALGDEAFF
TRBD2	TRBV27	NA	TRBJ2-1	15	TGTGCCAGCAGTCCATACGGGGGGGCCACATATGAGCAGTTCTTC	CASSPYGGATYEQFF
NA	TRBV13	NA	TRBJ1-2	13	TGTGCCAGCAGCCCCACGGGGGTCTATGGCTACACCTTC	CASSPTGVYGYTF
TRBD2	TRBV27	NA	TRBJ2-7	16	TGTGCCAGCAGTTTATCTCCTAGCGGGGGGGTCTACGAGCAGTACTTC	CASSLSPSGGVYEQYF
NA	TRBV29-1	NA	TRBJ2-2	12	TGCAGCGTTGGACAGTCCACCGGGGAGCTGTTTTTT	CSVGQSTGELFF
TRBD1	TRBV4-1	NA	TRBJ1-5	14	TGCGCCAGCAGCCAAGTCCAGGGGGCTCAGCCCCAGCATTTT	CASSQVQGAQPQHF
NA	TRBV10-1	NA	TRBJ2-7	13	TGCGCCAGCAGTGAGGGCAGGGGCTACGAGCAGTACTTC	CASSEGRGYEQYF
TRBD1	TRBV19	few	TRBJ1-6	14	TGTGCCAGTACGCCCGGGACAGATAATTCACCCCTCCACTTT	CASTPGTDNSPLHF
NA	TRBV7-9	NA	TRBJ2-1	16	TGTGCCAGCAGCTCGACAAACGGTGAATCCTACAATGAGCAGTTCTTC	CASSSTNGESYNEQFF
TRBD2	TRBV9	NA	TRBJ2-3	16	TGTGCCAGCAGCGTCTCAGCGGGGCCTCAGACAGATACGCAGTATTTT	CASSVSAGPQTDTQYF